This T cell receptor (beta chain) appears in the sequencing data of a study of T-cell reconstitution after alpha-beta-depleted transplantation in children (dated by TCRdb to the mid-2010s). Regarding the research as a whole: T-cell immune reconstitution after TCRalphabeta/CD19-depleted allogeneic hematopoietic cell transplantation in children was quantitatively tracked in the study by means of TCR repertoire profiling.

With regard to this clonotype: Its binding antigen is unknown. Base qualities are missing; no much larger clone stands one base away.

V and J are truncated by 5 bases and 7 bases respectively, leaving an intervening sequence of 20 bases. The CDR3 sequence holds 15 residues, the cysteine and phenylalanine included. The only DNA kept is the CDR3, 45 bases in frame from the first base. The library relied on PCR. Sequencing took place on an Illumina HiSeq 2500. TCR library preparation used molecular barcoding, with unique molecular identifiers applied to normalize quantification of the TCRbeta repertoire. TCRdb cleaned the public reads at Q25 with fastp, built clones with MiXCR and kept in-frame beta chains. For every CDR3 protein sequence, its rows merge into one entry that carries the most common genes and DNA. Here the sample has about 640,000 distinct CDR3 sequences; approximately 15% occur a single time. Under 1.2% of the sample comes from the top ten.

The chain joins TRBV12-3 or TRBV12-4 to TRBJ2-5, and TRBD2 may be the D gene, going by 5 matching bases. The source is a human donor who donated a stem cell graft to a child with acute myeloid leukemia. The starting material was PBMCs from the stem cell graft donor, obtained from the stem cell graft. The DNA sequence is TGTGCCAGCAGTCCAGTAGTGGCCCCAGGAGGGACCCAGTACTTC. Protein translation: CASSPVVAPGGTQYF.